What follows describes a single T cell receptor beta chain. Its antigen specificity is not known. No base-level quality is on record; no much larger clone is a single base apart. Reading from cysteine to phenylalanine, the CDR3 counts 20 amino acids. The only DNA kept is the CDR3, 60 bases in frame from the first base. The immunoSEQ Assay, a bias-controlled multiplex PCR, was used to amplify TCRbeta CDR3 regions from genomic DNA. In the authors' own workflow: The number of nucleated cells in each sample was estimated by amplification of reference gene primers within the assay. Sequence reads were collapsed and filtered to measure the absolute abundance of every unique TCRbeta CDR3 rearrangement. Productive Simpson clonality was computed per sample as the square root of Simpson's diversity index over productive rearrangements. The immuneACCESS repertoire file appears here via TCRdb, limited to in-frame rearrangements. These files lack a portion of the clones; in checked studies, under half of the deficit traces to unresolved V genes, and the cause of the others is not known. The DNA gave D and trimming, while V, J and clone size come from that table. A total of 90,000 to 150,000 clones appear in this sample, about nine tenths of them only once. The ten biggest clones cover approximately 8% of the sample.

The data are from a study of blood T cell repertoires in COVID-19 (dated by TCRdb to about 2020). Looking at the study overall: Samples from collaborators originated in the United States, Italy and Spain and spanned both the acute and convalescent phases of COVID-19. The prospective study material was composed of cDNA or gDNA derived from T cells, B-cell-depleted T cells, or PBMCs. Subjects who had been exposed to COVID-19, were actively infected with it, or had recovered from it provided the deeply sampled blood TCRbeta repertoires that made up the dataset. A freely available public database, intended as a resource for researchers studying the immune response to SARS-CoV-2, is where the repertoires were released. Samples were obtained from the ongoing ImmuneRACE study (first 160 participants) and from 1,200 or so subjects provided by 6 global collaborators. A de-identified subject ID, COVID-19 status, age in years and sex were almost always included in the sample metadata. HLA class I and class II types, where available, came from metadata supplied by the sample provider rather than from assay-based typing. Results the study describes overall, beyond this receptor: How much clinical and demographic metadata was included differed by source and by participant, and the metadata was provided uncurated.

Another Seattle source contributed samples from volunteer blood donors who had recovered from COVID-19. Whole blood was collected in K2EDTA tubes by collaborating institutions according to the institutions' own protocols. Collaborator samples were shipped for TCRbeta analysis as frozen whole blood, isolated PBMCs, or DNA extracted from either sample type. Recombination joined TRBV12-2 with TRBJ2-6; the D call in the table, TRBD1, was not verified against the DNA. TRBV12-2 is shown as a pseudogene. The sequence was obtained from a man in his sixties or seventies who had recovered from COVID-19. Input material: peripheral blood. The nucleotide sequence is TGTGCAAGTCGCTTAGTATATCACAGGCCCAAAAGTACTGGGGCCAACGTCCTGACTTTC. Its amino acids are CASRLVYHRPKSTGANVLTF.